Each of the 12 T cell receptor beta chains below was sequenced from the same sample in a study of cytomegalovirus exposure and HLA in healthy donors. Libraries were prepared by immunoSEQ multiplex PCR; TCRdb keeps only in-frame clonotypes and omits some of them. The sample holds under 100,000 clones, about 96% seen once. What was sequenced was PBMCs. These receptor sequences come from a man younger than 35 in good health and CMV-seronegative.

This clone was recorded once. The chain carries TRBV6-1 and TRBJ2-1, with D unresolved. CDR1 and CDR2 from the germline V gene are MNHNS and SASEGT. The CDR3 is 13 amino acids. The V end was cut by 8 bases, the J end by 7 bases, with 15 bases between. As DNA, the CDR3 is TGTGCCAGCGTAGGATCAGGTTTGAATGAGCAGTTCTTC. Protein: CASVGSGLNEQFF.

The chain recombines TRBV6-4 with TRBJ2-2; D is uncertain. The CDR3 consists of 13 residues. Germline V gene lookup returns CDR1 MRHNA and CDR2 SNTAGT. The V gene lost 6 bases and the J gene lost 2 bases, with 7 bases spanning the gap. CDR3 DNA: TGTGCCAGCAGCGCTAGAAACACCGGGGAGCTGTTTTTT. It specifies CASSARNTGELFF.

This chain connects TRBV4-1 to TRBJ2-3; 8 bases line up with TRBD2. The CDR3 covers 17 residues. CDR1 and CDR2 from the germline V gene are MGHRA and YSYEKL. V shed 4 bases, J shed 5 bases, and the junction held 14 bases outside the gene matches. The CDR3 region has the DNA TGCGCCAGCAGCCCACAGAGCGGGAGATCCGTCGGAGATACGCAGTATTTT. Translation: CASSPQSGRSVGDTQYF.

The chain combines TRBV7-2 with TRBJ1-5; D perhaps matches TRBD1 (6 bases). The CDR3 has 16 amino acids. CDR1 SGHTA and CDR2 FQGNSA come from the germline V gene. Trimming took off 1 base at V and 6 bases at J, with 16 bases between the two ends. CDR3 coding DNA: TGTGCCAGCAGCTTAGTATGGGGAACAGGGCCTCAGCCCCAGCATTTT. Encoded protein: CASSLVWGTGPQPQHF.

V usage is TRBV25-1 and J usage is TRBJ1-2, with D possibly TRBD1 on 5 matching bases. The CDR3 is 14 amino acids. Germline CDR1 is MGHDK and CDR2 is SYGVNS. Trimming left V 4 bases short and J 4 bases short, with 13 bases between. CDR3 sequence reads: CASSVSGLGYGYTF. The CDR3 DNA is TGTGCCAGCAGTGTCTCAGGGTTGGGCTATGGCTACACCTTC.

This clone showed up just a few times. V and J are TRBV5-6 and TRBJ2-7; 7 nucleotides agree with TRBD1. CDR1 is SGHDT, CDR2 YYEEEE, per germline. There are 13 residues in the CDR3. Trimming took 7 bases from V and 6 from J; bases not matched to a gene: 10. The CDR3 DNA reads as TGTGCCAGCCCTCACGACAGGGCCAGCGAGCAGTACTTC. The encoded protein is CASPHDRASEQYF.

The chain has TRBV30 and TRBJ1-1; D unresolved. Deletions cut 6 bases from V and 6 bases from J, with 14 bases between. Germline V gene sequence: CDR1 GTSNPN, CDR2 SVGIG (reference sequence). CDR3 size: 12 residues. CDR3 in DNA: TGTGCCTGCGATGACTTTTCAGCTGAAGCTTTCTTT. Its translation is CACDDFSAEAFF.

The chain links TRBV19 to TRBJ2-7; D perhaps matches TRBD1 (6 bases). Germline CDR1 is LNHDA and CDR2 is SQIVND (reference sequence). V dropped 4 bases and J dropped 3 bases, with 22 bases sitting between them. This CDR3 is built from 17 residues. The DNA for the CDR3 is TGTGCCAGTAGTAAGCTCCCGCAGCCGGGACAAAGCTACGAGCAGTACTTC. Protein sequence: CASSKLPQPGQSYEQYF.

V usage is TRBV27 and J usage is TRBJ1-2; 8 bases agree with TRBD1. Germline-derived CDR1 and CDR2 are MNHEY and SMNVEV (reference sequence). The CDR3 runs to 17 residues. V dropped 5 bases and J dropped 3; count of bases not matched to a gene: 14. CDR3 protein: CASSPYTSRTGHYGYTF. The CDR3 DNA is TGTGCCAGCAGTCCCTACACTTCTCGGACAGGGCACTATGGCTACACCTTC.

CDR3 in DNA: TGTGCCAGCAGTCCGGGCGGGACAGCAGAAGAGACCCAGTACTTC. Translating gives CASSPGGTAEETQYF. The chain employs TRBV11-1 and TRBJ2-5, with D possibly TRBD1 on 7 matching bases. CDR3 length equals 15 residues. The ends were cut back, 6 bases at V and 3 bases at J, with 17 bases in the middle. Germline CDR1 is SGHAT and CDR2 is FQDESV (reference sequence).

The chain couples TRBV27 to TRBJ1-3, with TRBD1 identical over 7 bases. The CDR3 sequence is 16 residues long. Looked up from germline, CDR1 is MNHEY and CDR2 is SMNVEV (reference sequence). Unmatched junction bases numbered 5, after V lost 3 bases and J lost 0 bases. The CDR3 here is CASSFGQGVSGNTIYF. The CDR3 nucleotides are TGTGCCAGCAGTTTTGGGCAGGGGGTCTCTGGAAACACCATATATTTT.

This clone appeared a single time. The J gene is TRBJ1-4, the V gene TRBV19; 9 bases align to TRBD1. Looked up from germline, CDR1 is LNHDA and CDR2 is SQIVND (reference sequence). The length of the CDR3 is 14 residues. V lost 4 bases, J lost 5 bases, and 2 bases stayed unmatched. CDR3 sequence: CASSRTGDNEKLFF. The CDR3 coding sequence is TGTGCCAGTAGTAGGACAGGGGACAATGAAAAACTGTTTTTT.